This T cell receptor (beta chain) was obtained from a study of technical replicates of blood from a few donors. Some clones are missing from TCRdb's copy, which holds only in-frame ones; the method was immunoSEQ multiplex PCR. This repertoire shows about 60,000 clones, about 91% found once; its top ten account for more than 4%. The V gene's germline CDR1 is SGHNT and CDR2 YYREEE (reference sequence). The CDR3 extends over 15 amino acids. V was pared by 0 bases and J by 6 bases, with 13 bases between. V and J are TRBV5-4 and TRBJ2-1; D is possibly TRBD1 (5 bases). The sequencing sample was made of PBMCs. The source of this sequence is a human donor in good health. Some clones in this sample may be carry-over from other donors' samples. DNA for the CDR3: TGTGCCAGCAGCTTGGGTCCGCAGGGATCCAATGAGCAGTTCTTC. Amino acids: CASSLGPQGSNEQFF.